This T cell receptor (beta chain) was obtained from a study of monozygotic twins with inflammatory bowel disease. CDR3 length: 15 amino acids. Germline V gene data show CDR1 as LGHNA and CDR2 as YNFKEQ. TCRdb re-called the 5' RACE reads and catalogs CDR3 proteins one per entry, DNA excluded. In all, the sample yields around 150,000 distinct CDR3 sequences. The sample taken for sequencing was blood. The V gene is TRBV4-2, the J gene TRBJ2-7; TCRdb's D gene call, TRBD1, goes unchecked for lack of DNA. This sequence was found in a human donor with ulcerative colitis or Crohn's disease, or a healthy co-twin of an affected twin (not recorded which). The chain's CDR3 is CASSQAHRTVGEQYF.